This T cell receptor (beta chain) was sequenced for a study of blood T cell repertoires in COVID-19. Study as a whole: COVID-19 samples from acute and convalescent phases originated in the United States, Italy and Spain.

V lost 5 bases, J lost 4 bases, and 8 bases lay in between. The CDR3 has 13 amino acids. Germline V gene lookup returns CDR1 KGHSH and CDR2 LQKENI. Source study methods: Amplification of reference gene primers provided the estimated nucleated cell counts. Here immunoSEQ multiplex PCR was the method, and the copy in TCRdb shows in-frame clones only, minus some. The D gene and trimming were derived from the DNA, and the V and J assignments and clone size from that table. The sample records about 280,000 clones, 83% being singletons. This clone was seen a single time. This TCR derives from a woman in her 50s who had recovered from COVID-19. J is TRBJ2-2 and V is TRBV18; tentative D call: TRBD1 (5 bases). Sample: peripheral blood. CDR3 coding DNA: TGTGCCAGCTCAGGGGCAGTCACCGGGGAGCTGTTTTTT. This codes for CASSGAVTGELFF.